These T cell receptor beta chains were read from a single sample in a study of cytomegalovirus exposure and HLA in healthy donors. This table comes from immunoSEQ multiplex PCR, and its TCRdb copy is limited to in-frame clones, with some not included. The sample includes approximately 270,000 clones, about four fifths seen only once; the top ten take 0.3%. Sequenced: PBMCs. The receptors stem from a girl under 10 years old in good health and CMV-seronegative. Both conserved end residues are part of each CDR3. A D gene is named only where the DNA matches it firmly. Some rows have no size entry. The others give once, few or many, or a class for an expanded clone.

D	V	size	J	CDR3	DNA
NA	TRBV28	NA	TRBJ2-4	CASSSSTSTGRAFF	TGTGCCAGCAGTTCCTCTACATCGACAGGAAGGGCTTTCTTC
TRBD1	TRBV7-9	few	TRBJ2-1	CASSPRDSPYNEQFF	TGTGCCAGCAGCCCCCGGGACAGCCCCTACAATGAGCAGTTCTTC
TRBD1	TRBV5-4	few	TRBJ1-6	CASSPDRTYNSPLHF	TGTGCCAGCAGCCCGGACAGGACCTATAATTCACCCCTCCACTTT
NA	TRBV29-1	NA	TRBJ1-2	CSVKLRDSERATSLYGYTF	TGCAGCGTTAAGCTAAGAGACAGCGAACGAGCCACATCCCTCTATGGCTACACCTTC
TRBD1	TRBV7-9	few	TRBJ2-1	CASSLVGVTGVTYNEQFF	TGTGCCAGCAGCTTAGTGGGGGTAACAGGGGTCACCTACAATGAGCAGTTCTTC
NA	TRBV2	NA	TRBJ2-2	CASRLNTGELFF	TGTGCCAGCAGGCTAAACACCGGGGAGCTGTTTTTT
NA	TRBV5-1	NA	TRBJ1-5	CASSQGVNQPQHF	TGCGCCAGCTCACAGGGTGTCAATCAGCCCCAGCATTTT
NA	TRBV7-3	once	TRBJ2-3	CASKGGGQPTDTQYF	TGTGCCAGCAAAGGCGGGGGCCAACCCACAGATACGCAGTATTTT
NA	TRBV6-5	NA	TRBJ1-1	CASRPFRDSPRAFF	TGTGCCAGCAGACCATTCCGGGACTCCCCCAGAGCTTTCTTT
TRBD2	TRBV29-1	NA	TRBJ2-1	CSVDFRGVPSSYNEQFF	TGCAGCGTTGATTTTCGGGGGGTCCCTAGCTCCTACAATGAGCAGTTCTTC
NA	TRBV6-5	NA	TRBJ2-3	CASSYPGKTQYF	TGTGCCAGCAGTTACCCCGGGAAGACGCAGTATTTT
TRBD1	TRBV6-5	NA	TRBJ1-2	CASSYSIAGGHGYTF	TGTGCCAGCAGTTACTCGATTGCAGGGGGCCATGGCTACACCTTC
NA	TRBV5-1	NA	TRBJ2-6	CASSLAGGSGANVLTF	TGCGCCAGCAGCTTGGCCGGGGGCTCTGGGGCCAACGTCCTGACTTTC
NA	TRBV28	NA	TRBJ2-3	CASLKRRWEDTQYF	TGTGCCAGTCTGAAGCGGAGATGGGAAGATACGCAGTATTTT
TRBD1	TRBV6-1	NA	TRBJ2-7	CASRSNRGLTYEQYF	TGTGCCAGCAGGTCTAACAGGGGGCTAACCTACGAGCAGTACTTC
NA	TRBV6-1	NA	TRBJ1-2	CASSTRGVYGYTF	TGTGCCAGCAGTACCCGGGGGGTCTATGGCTACACCTTC
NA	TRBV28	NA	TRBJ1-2	CASSLQGSGYTF	TGTGCCAGCAGTTTACAGGGATCTGGCTACACCTTC
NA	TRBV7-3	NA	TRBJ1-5	CASSPSGDGNQPQHF	TGTGCCAGCAGCCCGTCAGGGGACGGAAATCAGCCCCAGCATTTT
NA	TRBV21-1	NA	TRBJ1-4	CASSPPAGRANEKLFF	TGTGCCAGCAGCCCCCCGGCCGGGAGAGCAAATGAAAAACTGTTTTTT
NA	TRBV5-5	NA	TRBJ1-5	CASSFRVGANQPQHF	TGTGCCAGCAGCTTCAGGGTGGGCGCAAATCAGCCCCAGCATTTT
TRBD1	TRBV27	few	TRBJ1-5	CASSLFAGQGSNQPQHF	TGTGCCAGCAGTTTATTTGCGGGACAGGGTAGCAATCAGCCCCAGCATTTT
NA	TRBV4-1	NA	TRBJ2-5	CASSQVGAYGETQYF	TGCGCCAGCAGCCAAGTTGGGGCCTATGGAGAGACCCAGTACTTC
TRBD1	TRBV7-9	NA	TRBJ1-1	CASSARQGAGTEAFF	TGTGCCAGCAGCGCCAGACAGGGGGCGGGTACTGAAGCTTTCTTT
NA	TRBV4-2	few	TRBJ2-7	CASSQYQGPYEQYF	TGTGCCAGCAGCCAGTACCAGGGTCCCTACGAGCAGTACTTC
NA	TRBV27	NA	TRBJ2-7	CASSSTYEQYF	TGTGCCAGCAGTTCAACCTACGAGCAGTACTTC
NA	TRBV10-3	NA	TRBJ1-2	CAISSGTVNGYTF	TGTGCCATCAGTTCCGGGACTGTAAATGGCTACACCTTC
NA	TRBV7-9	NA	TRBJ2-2	CASSGGGELFF	TGTGCCAGCAGCGGCGGTGGGGAGCTGTTTTTT
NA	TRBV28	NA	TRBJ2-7	CASSSPDWGEREQYF	TGTGCCAGCAGTTCCCCGGACTGGGGAGAGAGGGAGCAGTACTTC
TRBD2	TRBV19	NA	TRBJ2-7	CASSIPLAGPAEQYF	TGTGCCAGTAGTATCCCGCTAGCGGGACCCGCCGAGCAGTACTTC
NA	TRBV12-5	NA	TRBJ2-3	CASGLVGRTQYF	TGTGCTAGTGGTTTGGTAGGGAGGACGCAGTATTTT
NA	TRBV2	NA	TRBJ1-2	CASSYSTGGYTF	TGTGCCAGCAGCTACTCCACGGGTGGCTACACCTTC
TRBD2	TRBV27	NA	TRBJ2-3	CASSLGRGDTDTQYF	TGTGCCAGCAGTTTGGGACGGGGGGACACAGATACGCAGTATTTT
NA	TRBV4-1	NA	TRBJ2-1	CASSQKNLVEGSPYNEQFF	TGCGCCAGCAGCCAAAAAAATTTGGTGGAGGGGTCTCCGTACAATGAGCAGTTCTTC
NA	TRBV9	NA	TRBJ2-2	CASSVAASWNTGELFF	TGTGCCAGCAGCGTAGCTGCCAGTTGGAACACCGGGGAGCTGTTTTTT
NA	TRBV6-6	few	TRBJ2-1	CASSWGTFYNEQFF	TGTGCCAGCAGTTGGGGGACTTTCTACAATGAGCAGTTCTTC
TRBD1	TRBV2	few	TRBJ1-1	CASSQGAGTEAFF	TGTGCCAGCAGTCAGGGGGCAGGAACTGAAGCTTTCTTT
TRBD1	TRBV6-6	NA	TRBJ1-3	CASSPRDSSGNTIYF	TGTGCCAGCAGTCCCCGGGACAGCTCTGGAAACACCATATATTTT
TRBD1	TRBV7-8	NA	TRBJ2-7	CASSHRAGGSEQYF	TGTGCCAGCAGCCACAGGGCAGGGGGCAGCGAGCAGTACTTC
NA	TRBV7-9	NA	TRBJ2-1	CASRKIGVEQFF	TGTGCCAGCAGAAAAATCGGAGTTGAGCAGTTCTTC
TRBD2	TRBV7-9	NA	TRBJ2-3	CASSLVVCERGCTDTQYF	TGTGCCAGCAGCTTAGTGGTTTGCGAGCGGGGGTGCACAGATACGCAGTATTTT
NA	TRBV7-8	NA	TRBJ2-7	CASSLRGNEQYF	TGTGCCAGCAGTCTAAGGGGCAACGAGCAGTACTTC
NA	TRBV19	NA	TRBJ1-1	CASSIVRSGWPTAFF	TGTGCCAGTAGTATAGTACGATCGGGATGGCCTACGGCTTTCTTT
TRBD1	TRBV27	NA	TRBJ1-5	CASSGRQGRLEPQHF	TGTGCCAGCAGTGGTCGACAGGGGCGTTTGGAGCCCCAGCATTTT
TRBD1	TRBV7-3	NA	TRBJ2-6	CASSPTGGSGANVLTF	TGTGCCAGCAGCCCTACAGGGGGCTCTGGGGCCAACGTCCTGACTTTC
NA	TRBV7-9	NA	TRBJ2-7	CASSLADATDEQYF	TGTGCCAGCAGCTTAGCCGATGCCACTGACGAGCAGTACTTC
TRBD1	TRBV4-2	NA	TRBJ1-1	CASSHPGQDSEAFF	TGTGCCAGCAGCCATCCGGGACAGGACTCTGAAGCTTTCTTT